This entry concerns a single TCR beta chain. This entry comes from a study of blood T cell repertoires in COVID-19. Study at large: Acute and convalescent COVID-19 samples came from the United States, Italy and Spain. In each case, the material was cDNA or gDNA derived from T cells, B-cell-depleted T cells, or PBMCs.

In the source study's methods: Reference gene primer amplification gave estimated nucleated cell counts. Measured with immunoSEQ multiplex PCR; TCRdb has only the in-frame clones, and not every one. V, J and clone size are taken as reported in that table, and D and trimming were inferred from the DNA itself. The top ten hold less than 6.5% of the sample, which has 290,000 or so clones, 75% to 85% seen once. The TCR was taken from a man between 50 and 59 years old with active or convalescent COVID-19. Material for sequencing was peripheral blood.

The CDR3 region is CSASRTAGDTQYF. CDR3 nucleotide sequence: TGCAGTGCTAGTCGCACGGCAGGAGATACGCAGTATTTT. The J gene is TRBJ2-3, the V gene TRBV20-1; no clear D gene. This CDR3 region has 13 residues. V was cut by 3 bases and J by 5 bases, with 12 bases left in between. Germline lookup yields CDR1 DFQATT and CDR2 SNEGSKA (reference sequence).